This is a list of T cell receptor beta chains from one sample in a study of blood T cell repertoires in COVID-19. Assay: immunoSEQ multiplex PCR; the TCRdb copy retains only in-frame clones and omits some. Of tens of thousands of clones listed, 85% are singletons. Sequencing input: peripheral blood. These receptors all come from an elderly man with acute or convalescent COVID-19. CDR3s include the opening cysteine and the closing phenylalanine or tryptophan.

V gene: TRBV6-2/TRBV6-3; J gene: TRBJ2-1; CDR3 protein: CASSSAGTFRFF
V gene: TRBV30; J gene: TRBJ2-2; CDR3 protein: CAWSVRLAEFPRDTGELFF
V gene: TRBV14; J gene: TRBJ1-4; CDR3 protein: CASSQGFSWQSGEKLFF
V gene: TRBV10-3; J gene: TRBJ2-1; CDR3 protein: CAISESYSGGDNEQFF
V gene: TRBV28; J gene: TRBJ1-2; CDR3 protein: CASYRGYRYTF
V gene: TRBV4-1; J gene: TRBJ2-1; CDR3 protein: CASSQPMTGEQFF
V gene: TRBV24-1; J gene: TRBJ2-7; CDR3 protein: CATSRPEPGEQYF
V gene: TRBV5-1; J gene: TRBJ2-2; CDR3 protein: CASSLKADTGELFF
V gene: TRBV6-5; J gene: TRBJ1-2; CDR3 protein: CASSYGQGAGGYTF
V gene: TRBV28; J gene: TRBJ2-5; CDR3 protein: CASSLGQGAGETQYF
V gene: TRBV28; J gene: TRBJ2-7; CDR3 protein: CASSLSVLYEQYF
V gene: TRBV2; J gene: TRBJ2-1; CDR3 protein: CASRSGTGQWNEQFF
V gene: TRBV5-4; J gene: TRBJ1-3; CDR3 protein: CASSGRDSRLSGNTIYF
V gene: TRBV3-1/TRBV3-2; J gene: TRBJ2-7; CDR3 protein: CASSQDKTSGTSSYEQYF
V gene: TRBV5-1; J gene: TRBJ2-1; CDR3 protein: CASSASYSGSGPRHNEQFF
V gene: TRBV28; J gene: TRBJ2-2; CDR3 protein: CASSAPGQGVTGELFF
V gene: TRBV7-7; J gene: TRBJ2-7; CDR3 protein: CASSSPGLADLNF
V gene: TRBV12-5; J gene: TRBJ2-1; CDR3 protein: CASGLEVAPSSYNEQFF
V gene: TRBV7-9; J gene: TRBJ1-2; CDR3 protein: CASSLVGGGRGYTF
V gene: TRBV6-5; J gene: TRBJ2-3; CDR3 protein: CASSWRDTQYF
V gene: TRBV18; J gene: TRBJ2-3; CDR3 protein: CASSQGAATDTQYF
V gene: TRBV11-2; J gene: TRBJ1-5; CDR3 protein: CASSLSIEGPQHF
V gene: TRBV27; J gene: TRBJ2-1; CDR3 protein: CASTTGVYNEQFF
V gene: TRBV7-8; J gene: TRBJ2-2; CDR3 protein: CASSLILAGVTGELFF
V gene: TRBV5-1; J gene: TRBJ2-3; CDR3 protein: CASSLASSGSTDTQYF
V gene: TRBV2; J gene: TRBJ1-2; CDR3 protein: CASSVETNYGYTF
V gene: TRBV29-1; J gene: TRBJ2-2; CDR3 protein: CSVIRGTGELFF